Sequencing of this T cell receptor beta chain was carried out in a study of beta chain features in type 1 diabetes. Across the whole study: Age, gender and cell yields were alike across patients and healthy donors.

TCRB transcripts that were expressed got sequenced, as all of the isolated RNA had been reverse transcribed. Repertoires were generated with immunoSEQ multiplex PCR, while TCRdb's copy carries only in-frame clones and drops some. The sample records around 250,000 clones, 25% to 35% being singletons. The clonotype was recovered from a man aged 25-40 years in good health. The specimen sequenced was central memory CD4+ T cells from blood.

The CDR3 sequence: CASSLNRQGLNTEAFF. The CDR3 coding sequence is TGTGCCAGCAGCTTGAATCGACAGGGATTGAACACTGAAGCTTTCTTT. The chain employs TRBV7-9 and TRBJ1-1, with 7 bases that match TRBD1. The CDR3 has 16 amino acids. From germline, CDR1 is SEHNR and CDR2 FQNEAQ (reference sequence). Germline trimming cut 3 bases from V and 0 bases from J; bases unmatched to any gene: 7.